This T cell receptor (beta chain) was obtained from a study of PD-1 blockade in classical Hodgkin lymphoma. Notes on the study in general: Healthy donors were reported to have higher baseline TCR diversity than newly diagnosed patients.

Documented time point: cycle 4 day 1 (C4D1), after 5 to 7 weeks of nivolumab. In every patient, relapse followed autologous stem cell transplantation, while exposure to brentuximab vedotin differed. Generated by immunoSEQ multiplex PCR, the TCRdb table keeps only in-frame clones and is missing some. The sample holds just under 20,000 clones, under 80% seen once. This CDR3 comprises 13 residues. With 4 bases clipped from V and 4 bases from J, the junction kept 5 bases outside the gene matches. Germline lookup yields CDR1 SGDLS and CDR2 YYNGEE. About this clone: What it binds is unknown.

The sequences come from peripheral blood mononuclear cells (PBMCs), collected before the fourth cycle of nivolumab. The rearrangement links TRBV9 to TRBJ2-7, with 7 bases aligning to TRBD1. This sequence was found in a human donor with classical Hodgkin lymphoma. CDR3 nucleotide sequence: TGTGCCAGCAGCCGGGACAGTGGGTACGAGCAGTACTTC. Translating it yields CASSRDSGYEQYF. Drawing the rest from reference TRBV9 and TRBJ2-7, the complete variable domain is DSGVTQTPKHLITATGQRVTLRCSPRSGDLSVYWYQQSLDQGLQFLIQYYNGEERAKGNILERFSAQQFPDLHSELNLSSLELGDSALYFCASSRDSGYEQYFGPGTRLTVT.